These 9 T cell receptor beta chains share one sample of origin, sequenced in a study of OX40 agonist ivuxolimab in advanced cancers. Repertoires were generated with immunoSEQ multiplex PCR, while TCRdb's copy carries only in-frame clones and drops some. The sample carries 80,000 to 85,000 clones, approximately 86% recorded once. The sequenced sample was CD4+ or CD8+ T cells sorted from blood, obtained in a trial of the OX40 agonist ivuxolimab. The receptors derive from an adult with an advanced solid tumor such as melanoma, head and neck, liver or kidney cancer.

This chain uses TRBV5-1 with TRBJ2-2; TRBD1 agrees at 9 bases. The germline CDR1 and CDR2 sequences are SGHRS and YFSETQ. Unmatched junction bases numbered 2, after V lost 4 bases and J lost 1 base. The CDR3 totals 15 residues. The CDR3 here is CASSRGQGNTGELFF. DNA for the CDR3: TGCGCCAGCAGCAGGGGACAGGGGAACACCGGGGAGCTGTTTTTT.

The gene calls are TRBV30 and TRBJ1-6; D unresolved. Germline V gives CDR1 GTSNPN, CDR2 SVGIG (reference sequence). The CDR3 has 14 residues. Trimming left V 7 bases short and J 6 bases short, with 16 bases between. The DNA for the CDR3 is TGTGCCTCCGACGAGGACTGGGTTAATTCACCCCTCCACTTT. It specifies CASDEDWVNSPLHF.

The chain carries TRBV15 and TRBJ2-2; perhaps TRBD1 as D (6 bases). The CDR3 is made up of 14 amino acids. Trimming pared 5 bases from V and 3 bases from J, leaving 10 bases between. The germline CDR1 and CDR2 sequences are LNHNV and YYDKDF (reference sequence). CDR3 nucleotide sequence: TGTGCCACCAGCGTACAGGGATACACCGGGGAGCTGTTTTTT. Amino acids: CATSVQGYTGELFF.

The chain is built from TRBV25-1 and TRBJ2-3; D gene uncertain. This CDR3 spans 15 amino acids. Germline V gene sequence: CDR1 MGHDK, CDR2 SYGVNS. The V end lost 5 bases, the J end lost 0 bases, and 12 bases lay between the germline ends. The CDR3 loop is CASSRRTFSTDTQYF. As DNA, the CDR3 is TGTGCCAGCAGTAGGAGAACTTTTAGCACAGATACGCAGTATTTT.

As regards this clone: At one end, the junction sequence differs from germline, possibly due to a read error. The identical CDR3 is also encoded by other nucleotide sequences in the sample. The chain carries TRBV19 and TRBJ1-6; weak D call: TRBD1 (6 bases). The CDR3 has 14 amino acids. Germline lookup yields CDR1 LNHDA and CDR2 SQIVND (reference sequence). The CDR3 nucleotides are TGTGCCAGTACTGTCGGGGGCTTCGGTTCACCTCTCCACTTT. Translating gives CASTVGGFGSPLHF.

This clone was seen a single time. The genes are TRBV5-1 and TRBJ1-1, with a possible D match to TRBD1 (6 bases). CDR1 is SGHRS and CDR2 is YFSETQ in the germline V gene. V lost 2 bases, J lost 2 bases, and 10 bases lay in between. The CDR3 covers 14 residues. This CDR3 is CASSFLDRNTEAFF. In DNA form, the CDR3 reads TGCGCCAGCAGCTTCTTGGACAGAAACACTGAAGCTTTCTTT. Full variable domain (outside the CDR3, taken from reference TRBV5-1 and TRBJ1-1): KAGVTQTPRYLIKTRGQQVTLSCSPISGHRSVSWYQQTPGQGLQFLFEYFSETQRNKGNFPGRFSGRQFSNSRSEMNVSTLELGDSALYLCASSFLDRNTEAFFGQGTRLTVV.

The chain links TRBV11-3 to TRBJ2-1; TRBD1 matches 7 bases. With V trimmed by 4 bases and J by 6 bases, 3 bases remained unmatched. This CDR3 contains 13 residues. Germline CDR1 and CDR2: SGHNT and YENEEA. CDR3 DNA sequence: TGTGCCAGCAGCTCGGGACAGTCCAATGAGCAGTTCTTC. Translated, it gives CASSSGQSNEQFF.

DNA of the CDR3: TGTGCCAGCAGTTTAGCCGGGACGGCTGAGACCCAGTACTTC. This translates into CASSLAGTAETQYF. V is TRBV27 and J is TRBJ2-5; D is tentatively TRBD1 or TRBD2 (5 bases each). The V and J ends lost 2 bases and 5 bases respectively, with 12 bases between them. Germline-derived CDR1 and CDR2 are MNHEY and SMNVEV (reference sequence). The CDR3 totals 14 residues.

The V gene is TRBV19, the J gene TRBJ1-1; no clear D. The V gene lost 3 bases and the J gene lost 5 bases, with 7 bases spanning the gap. The CDR3 is made up of 12 amino acids. Germline loops: CDR1 LNHDA, CDR2 SQIVND (reference sequence). The CDR3 DNA reads TGTGCCAGTAGTATGGGGAAAACTGAAGCTTTCTTT. It translates to CASSMGKTEAFF.